This T cell receptor (beta chain) was identified in a study of blood T cells in healthy people across ages (dated by TCRdb to 2013 to 2016). Looking at the study overall: In model experiments, template switching captured roughly one uniquely barcoded TCR beta cDNA molecule for every two T cells. To avoid experimental bias, donors of different ages were distributed randomly across sequencing lanes. Using deep sequencing normalized with unique cDNA molecular identifiers, the study measured how TCR beta repertoire diversity changes with age. Donors were grouped into four age groups: young (average 16 years), middle-aged (under 40), aged (approximately 67) and long-lived (around 82). The study analyzed two additional independent replicas of 1 million unique cDNA reads from the same blood draw for two donors, one aged 18 to 30 and one aged 80 or older.

The CDR3, cysteine through phenylalanine, is 15 amino acids long. Of the read, only the CDR3 DNA is kept; its 45 bases are in frame from base 1. Sequences ENHRY (CDR1) and SYGVKD (CDR2) are obtained from the germline V gene. The receptor library was made with 5' RACE. This sample was sequenced with an Illumina HiSeq 2500. A second PCR of roughly 7 to 11 cycles was run with a J-beta primer mix and a sample-barcoded 5' primer. A template-switch 5' adaptor carrying 12 random nucleotides introduced a unique molecular identifier onto each TCR beta cDNA molecule. Each sample yielded at least 2.5 million CDR3-containing paired-end reads. The Mint cDNA synthesis kit, primed by a TRBC-specific oligonucleotide, was used to synthesize first-strand cDNA from all RNA. All cDNA was treated with uracil-DNA glycosylase and then went through a first 18-cycle PCR with the universal primers M1SS and BC2_uni_R. Per the original workflow: For normalization, 1 million high-quality reads were randomly selected from each sample, with every read carrying a distinct molecular identifier. Instead of being binned into consensus sequences, reads that shared molecular identifiers were thrown out. CDR3 identification, clonotype clustering and error correction used MiTCR with a Q25 quality threshold and the strictest error-elimination algorithm. A nonparametric unseen species model with Euler transformation was used to estimate a lower bound on total TCR beta diversity. TCRdb reran the public reads through fastp at Q25 and MiXCR, keeping productive beta chains. When rows share a CDR3 protein, they turn into one entry using the most common DNA and genes. The V and J calls follow TCRdb's processing rather than the paper's. Across this sample there are fewer than 2,000,000 distinct CDR3 sequences, with roughly 30% seen only once. The ten top clones hold approximately 11% of the sample.

Systemically healthy Caucasian individuals from Russia, around 39 in total and aged 6 to 90 years, were included as donors. Each donor gave about 10 milliliters of peripheral blood, drawn into EDTA-treated Vacutainer tubes. Ficoll-Paque density-gradient centrifugation was used to isolate PBMCs, with at least 7 million per sample. Trizol reagent was used to extract total RNA from the PBMCs, yielding at least 5.5 micrograms per sample. For every donor, flow cytometry on a PBMC aliquot measured the percentage of naive CD45RAhigh/CD27high T cells. Worth noting for this clonotype: Which antigen it targets is not known. The junction does not match germline at one end; this may be a read error.

The study at large found these results: The CMV infection status of donors was not known, potentially confounding age-related changes in expanded clonotypes. Compared with the aged group, the long-lived group had more naive CD4+ T cells, fewer expanded clones and increased TCR diversity, suggesting age selection. Estimates of total diversity based on one million sequenced T cells were regarded as lower bounds and as underestimates. As age increased, observed TCR beta diversity per million T cells dropped in a roughly linear way, and a significant reduction was already evident by age about 40. Since profiling was done on bulk unsorted PBMCs, naive and antigen-experienced compartments could not be conclusively compared. The percentage of naive T cells measured by flow cytometry correlated strongly with observed TCR beta diversity.

Sequenced input: blood. This sequence uses TRBV10-3 and TRBJ2-3; the D gene is possibly TRBD1, with 5 bases matching. The clonotype was recovered from a woman in her thirties in good health. The DNA is TGTGCCATCGGTGAATCGGCCCAGCCAGGGGATACGCAGTATTTT. Its protein reads: CAIGESAQPGDTQYF.